What follows describes a single T cell receptor (beta chain). Its antigen is still unknown. This sample stems from a study of beta chain features in type 1 diabetes. Study conclusions and caveats: Moderately but significantly shorter TCRB CDR3s were found in Type 1 diabetes patients in all four CD4+ subsets.

CDR3 length equals 15 residues. Looked up from germline, CDR1 is SGDLS and CDR2 is YYNGEE. Trimming took off 0 bases at V and 8 bases at J, with 15 bases between the two ends. The whole isolated RNA underwent reverse transcription, so sequencing captured expressed TCRB transcripts. Sequenced by immunoSEQ multiplex PCR; TCRdb stores in-frame clones only, minus some. The data show under 500,000 clones, around 28% seen once. The sequence derives from a man between 18 and 29 years old in good health. Sequenced material: naive CD4+ T cells from blood. The chain combines TRBV9 with TRBJ1-5, with D tentatively TRBD1 (5 bases). CDR3 protein: CASSVAGAGTEPQHF. The DNA of the CDR3 is TGTGCCAGCAGCGTAGCTGGGGCAGGCACGGAGCCCCAGCATTTT.